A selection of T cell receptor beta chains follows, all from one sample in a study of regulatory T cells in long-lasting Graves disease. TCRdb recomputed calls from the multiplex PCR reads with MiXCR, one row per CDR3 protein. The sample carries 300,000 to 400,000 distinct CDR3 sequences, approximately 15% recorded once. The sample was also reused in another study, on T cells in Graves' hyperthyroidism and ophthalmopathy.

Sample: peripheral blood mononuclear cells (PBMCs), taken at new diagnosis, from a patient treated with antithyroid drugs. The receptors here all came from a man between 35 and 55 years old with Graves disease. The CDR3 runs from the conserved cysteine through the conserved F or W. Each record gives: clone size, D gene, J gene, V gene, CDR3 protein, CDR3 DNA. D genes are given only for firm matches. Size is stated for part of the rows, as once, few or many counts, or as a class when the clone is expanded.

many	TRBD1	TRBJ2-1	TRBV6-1	CASRLTGTGASYNEQFF	TGTGCCAGCAGACTCACAGGGACAGGGGCCTCCTACAATGAGCAGTTCTTC
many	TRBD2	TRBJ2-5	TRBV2	CASSESAASGGDETQYF	TGTGCCAGCAGTGAATCAGCGGCTAGCGGGGGTGATGAGACCCAGTACTTC
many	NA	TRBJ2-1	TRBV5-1	CASSLPHYNEQFF	TGCGCCAGCAGCTTGCCACACTACAATGAGCAGTTCTTC
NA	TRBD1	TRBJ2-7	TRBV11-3	CASSLVQGAPYEQYF	TGTGCCAGCAGCTTAGTGCAGGGGGCCCCCTACGAGCAGTACTTC
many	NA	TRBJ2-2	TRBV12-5	CASGSELTTGELFF	TGTGCTAGTGGTTCGGAACTTACCACCGGGGAGCTGTTTTTT
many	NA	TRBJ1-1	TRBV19	CASKRGFTEAFF	TGTGCCAGTAAGCGCGGGTTTACTGAAGCTTTCTTT
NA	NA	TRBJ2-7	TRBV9	CASSVGSRGVPYEQYF	TGTGCCAGCAGCGTAGGAAGCAGGGGAGTTCCGTACGAGCAGTACTTC
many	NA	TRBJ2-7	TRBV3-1	CASSETASVNEQYF	TGTGCCAGCAGCGAGACTGCTAGCGTCAACGAGCAGTACTTC
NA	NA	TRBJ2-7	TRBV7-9	CASSPRGFEQYF	TGTGCCAGCAGCCCTAGAGGGTTCGAGCAGTACTTC
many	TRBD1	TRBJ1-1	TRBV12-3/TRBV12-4	CASDLRGGSRGGTEAFF	TGTGCCAGCGACCTACGAGGGGGGTCCAGGGGGGGAACTGAAGCTTTCTTT
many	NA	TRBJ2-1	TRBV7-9	CASSFGLGGEQFF	TGTGCCAGCAGCTTTGGGTTGGGGGGTGAGCAGTTCTTC
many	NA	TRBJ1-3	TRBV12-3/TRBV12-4	CASIPGWRNTIYF	TGTGCCAGCATACCTGGGTGGCGAAACACCATATATTTT
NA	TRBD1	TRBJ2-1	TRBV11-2	CASSTDRGGEQFF	TGTGCCAGCAGTACTGACAGGGGCGGGGAGCAGTTCTTC
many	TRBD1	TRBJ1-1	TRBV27	CASSLRTGGNTEAFF	TGCGCCAGCAGCCTAAGGACAGGGGGGAACACTGAAGCTTTCTTT
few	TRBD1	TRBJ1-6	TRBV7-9	CASSQTGTANSPLHF	TGTGCCAGCAGCCAAACCGGGACAGCCAATTCACCCCTCCACTTT
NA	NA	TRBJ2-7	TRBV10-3	CAIGGSSRYEQYF	TGTGCCATCGGGGGGTCTAGCCGCTACGAGCAGTACTTC
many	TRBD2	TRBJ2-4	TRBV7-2	CASSYLAGLAKNIQYF	TGTGCCAGCAGCTACCTAGCGGGACTAGCCAAAAACATTCAGTACTTC
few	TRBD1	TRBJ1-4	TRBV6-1	CATNAQGGVEKLFF	TGTGCCACCAACGCACAGGGGGGGGTTGAAAAACTGTTTTTT
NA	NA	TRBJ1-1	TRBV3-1	CASSQDWKGEAFF	TGTGCCAGCAGCCAAGATTGGAAGGGAGAAGCTTTCTTT
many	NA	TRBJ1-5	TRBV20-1	CSARSPSHPPQHF	TGCAGTGCTAGATCCCCATCCCATCCGCCCCAGCATTTT
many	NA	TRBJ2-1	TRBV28	CATSGQGRVTPYNEQFF	TGTGCCACCTCCGGGCAGGGTCGTGTTACGCCGTACAATGAGCAGTTCTTC
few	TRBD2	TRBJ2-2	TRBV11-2	CASSSTSGGAPGELFF	TGTGCCAGCAGCTCGACTAGCGGGGGGGCCCCCGGGGAGCTGTTTTTT
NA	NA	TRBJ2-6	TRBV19	CASSIGGTGANVLTF	TGTGCCAGTAGTATCGGAGGGACTGGGGCCAACGTCCTGACTTTC
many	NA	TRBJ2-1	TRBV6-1	CASRPGGWDRDNEQFF	TGTGCCAGCAGGCCGGGAGGGTGGGACAGAGACAATGAGCAGTTCTTC
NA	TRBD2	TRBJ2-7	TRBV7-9	CASSLALAGVEYEQYF	TGTGCCAGCAGCTTAGCCCTAGCGGGAGTTGAATACGAGCAGTACTTC
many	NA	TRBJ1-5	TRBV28	CASSGFGASNQPQHF	TGTGCCAGCAGTGGATTTGGGGCTAGCAATCAGCCCCAGCATTTT
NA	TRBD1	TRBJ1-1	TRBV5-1	CASSLQGGATEAFF	TGTGCCAGCAGCTTGCAGGGGGGAGCCACTGAAGCTTTCTTT
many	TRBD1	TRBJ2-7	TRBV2	CASRGDRGAYEQYF	TGTGCCAGCAGGGGCGACAGGGGAGCCTACGAGCAGTACTTC
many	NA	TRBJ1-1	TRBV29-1	CSVGTVMNTEAFF	TGCAGCGTGGGGACCGTAATGAACACTGAAGCTTTCTTT
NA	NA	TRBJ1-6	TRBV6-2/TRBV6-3	CASSSTGALNSPLHF	TGTGCCAGCAGTTCGACAGGAGCACTAAATTCACCCCTCCACTTT
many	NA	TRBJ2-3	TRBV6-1	CATKRAQSPDTQYF	TGTGCCACTAAAAGAGCCCAGTCCCCAGATACGCAGTATTTT
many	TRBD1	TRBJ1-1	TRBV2	CASSVEGARMNTEAFF	TGTGCCAGCAGTGTGGAGGGGGCCCGGATGAACACTGAAGCTTTCTTT
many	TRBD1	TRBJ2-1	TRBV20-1	CSAGQGADNEQFF	TGCAGTGCGGGACAGGGGGCCGACAATGAGCAGTTCTTC
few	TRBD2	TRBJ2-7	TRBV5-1	CASSLGGTSLVEQYF	TGCGCCAGCAGCTTGGGGGGGACTAGTCTAGTCGAGCAGTACTTC
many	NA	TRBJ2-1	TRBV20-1	CSAREPGMRNEQFF	TGCAGTGCTAGAGAGCCGGGGATGCGCAATGAGCAGTTCTTC
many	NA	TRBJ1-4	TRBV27	CASSLYRGGQEKLFF	TGTGCCAGCAGTTTATATAGGGGGGGACAAGAAAAACTGTTTTTT
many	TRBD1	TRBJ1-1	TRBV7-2	CASSRTTGVTEAFF	TGTGCCAGCAGCCGAACCACAGGGGTGACTGAAGCTTTCTTT
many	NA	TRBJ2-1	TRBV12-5	CASGLGGTPTYNEQFF	TGTGCTAGTGGTTTGGGGGGGACACCAACCTACAATGAGCAGTTCTTC
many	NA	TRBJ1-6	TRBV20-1	CSAREGGSSYNSPLHF	TGCAGTGCTAGAGAGGGTGGGAGCTCCTATAATTCACCCCTCCACTTT
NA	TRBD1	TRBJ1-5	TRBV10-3	CAISSMDRGSNQPQHF	TGTGCCATCAGCTCAATGGACAGGGGTAGCAATCAGCCCCAGCATTTT
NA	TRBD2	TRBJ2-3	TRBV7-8	CASSPKSGGGGAQYF	TGTGCCAGCAGCCCAAAAAGCGGGGGGGGGGGGGCGCAGTATTTT
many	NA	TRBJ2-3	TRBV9	CASAEQGQADTQYF	TGTGCCAGCGCCGAGCAGGGACAAGCAGATACGCAGTATTTT
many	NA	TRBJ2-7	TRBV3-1	CASSQDPRGYEQYF	TGTGCCAGCAGCCAAGATCCGCGTGGCTACGAGCAGTACTTC